The 21 T cell receptor beta chains given below trace back to one sample, sequenced in a study of blood T cells in healthy people across ages. A sample-barcoded 5' primer and a J-beta primer mix were used in a second PCR of about 6 to 11 cycles. MiXCR was run by TCRdb on the 5' RACE reads, yielding one entry per CDR3 protein. The sample includes about 970,000 distinct CDR3 sequences, about 53% of them seen just once. Sequenced material: blood. The receptors were sampled from a woman aged 60-75 years in good health.

In this sample, this clonotype turned up a few times. This chain uses TRBV7-2 with TRBJ2-5; TRBD2 might be the D (7 bases). CDR3 length equals 14 residues. Germline loops: CDR1 SGHTA, CDR2 FQGNSA. V lost 1 base and J 5 bases, leaving 11 bases between the germline ends. The CDR3 sequence is CASSLGTAGETQYF. In DNA form, the CDR3 reads TGTGCCAGCAGCTTAGGGACAGCGGGGGAGACCCAGTACTTC.

The chain has TRBV7-3 and TRBJ2-1; possibly TRBD1 for D (6 bases). Trimming took off 4 bases at V and 5 bases at J, with 12 bases between the two ends. This CDR3 region has 14 residues. Germline V CDR1 and CDR2: SGHTA, FQGTGA. The CDR3 nucleotides read TGTGCCAGCAGCTCAGGGGCGCTCAACAATGAGCAGTTCTTC. Translated: CASSSGALNNEQFF.

J is TRBJ2-1 and V is TRBV5-1; D is uncertain. Germline assignment: CDR1 SGHRS and CDR2 YFSETQ. V was pared by 6 bases and J by 1 base, with 20 bases between. The CDR3 is 17 residues long. CDR3 sequence: CASNPLPATQSYNEQFF. CDR3 bases: TGCGCCAGCAATCCCCTCCCAGCGACCCAATCCTACAATGAGCAGTTCTTC.

This clonotype was recorded a few times. The chain uses TRBV4-1 and TRBJ1-5, with no clear D. Trimming removed 2 bases at V and 2 bases at J, with 10 bases between. This CDR3 is built from 15 residues. Germline V gene lookup returns CDR1 MGHRA and CDR2 YSYEKL. The CDR3 loop is CASSQQRHGNQPQHF. CDR3 DNA sequence: TGCGCCAGCAGCCAACAGAGGCATGGCAATCAGCCCCAGCATTTT.

A few counts support this clonotype. This chain connects TRBV7-2 to TRBJ1-5; the D is unclear. Deletions cut 5 bases from V and 5 bases from J, with 7 bases between. Per the germline V gene, CDR1 is SGHTA and CDR2 is FQGNSA. This CDR3 is 12 amino acids long. This chain's CDR3 is CASSPPDQPQHF. CDR3 nucleotide sequence: TGTGCCAGCAGCCCCCCTGATCAGCCCCAGCATTTT.

The chain recombines TRBV3-1 with TRBJ2-1, with D hard to call. The better agreement between TRBJ2-7 and the DNA end casts doubt on the J call. The germline V gene has CDR1 LGHDT and CDR2 YNNKEL (reference sequence). The CDR3 spans 14 residues. The CDR3 DNA sequence: TGTGCCAGCAGCCAAGTCAAAGCCGGATATGAGCAGTACTTC. Protein product: CASSQVKAGYEQYF.

The gene calls are TRBV20-1 and TRBJ2-3; a possible D gene is TRBD2 (5 bases). Germline CDR1 is DFQATT and CDR2 is SNEGSKA (reference sequence). With 0 bases removed from V and 3 bases from J, the gap between germline ends came to 16 bases. The CDR3 loop spans 16 amino acids. The CDR3 DNA is TGCAGTGCTAGAGAGGATGGCGGGTGGTCGACAGATACGCAGTATTTT. Its protein is CSAREDGGWSTDTQYF.

V gene TRBV5-1 combines with J gene TRBJ2-2, with D perhaps matching TRBD1 (5 bases). CDR3 size: 15 residues. The ends were cut back, 4 bases at V and 3 bases at J, with 13 bases in the middle. Germline CDR1 is SGHRS and CDR2 is YFSETQ. CDR3 amino acids: CASSPTDSHTGELFF. In DNA, the CDR3 is TGCGCCAGCAGCCCCACTGACAGCCACACCGGGGAGCTGTTTTTT.

The chain employs TRBV7-8 and TRBJ2-4; TRBD2 might be the D (6 bases). The J call could be wrong; TRBJ2-5 is a better fit for the DNA end. The CDR3 is 16 amino acids. CDR1 is SGHVS and CDR2 is FQNEAQ in the germline V gene. The chain's CDR3 is CASSQQLAGVVETQYF. CDR3 bases: TGTGCCAGCAGCCAACAACTAGCCGGAGTGGTAGAGACCCAGTACTTC.

This rearrangement joins TRBV14 to TRBJ2-4, with TRBD2 matching 7 bases. Per the germline V gene, CDR1 is SGHDN and CDR2 is FVKESK. This CDR3 has 17 residues. Germline trimming cut 0 bases from V and 1 base from J; bases unmatched to any gene: 6. CDR3 coding DNA: TGTGCCAGCAGCCAAGACGCGGGAGCGGGGGCCAAAAACATTCAGTACTTC. Encoded protein: CASSQDAGAGAKNIQYF. The full variable domain, in which reference TRBV14 and TRBJ2-4 provide the parts outside the CDR3, is EAGVTQFPSHSVIEKGQTVTLRCDPISGHDNLYWYRRVMGKEIKFLLHFVKESKQDESGMPNNRFLAERTGGTYSTLKVQPAELEDSGVYFCASSQDAGAGAKNIQYFGAGTRLSVL.

The CDR3 nucleotides are TGCAGTGCTAGAGATCCCGAAACGAGGGGAAACATTCAGTACTTC. Protein product: CSARDPETRGNIQYF. This rearrangement joins TRBV20-1 to TRBJ2-4; TRBD1 or TRBD2 may be the D gene (5 bases each). V was pared by 0 bases and J by 6 bases, with 15 bases between. Germline CDR1 and CDR2: DFQATT and SNEGSKA (reference sequence). The CDR3 runs to 15 residues.

The rearrangement uses TRBV4-1 and TRBJ2-4; D perhaps matches TRBD1 (6 bases). This CDR3 region has 13 residues. Germline values: CDR1 MGHRA, CDR2 YSYEKL. Trimming took off 5 bases at V and 13 bases at J, with 18 bases between the two ends. For the CDR3, the DNA is TGCGCCAGCAGCAAAGTGGGGGCATGGGAGCAGTACTTC. Translating gives CASSKVGAWEQYF.

The chain recombines TRBV10-3 with TRBJ2-7, with TRBD1 identical over 7 bases. This CDR3 has 13 amino acids. Per germline, CDR1 ENHRY and CDR2 SYGVKD. J was trimmed by 2 bases and V by 8 bases; bases with no gene match: 6. CDR3 DNA: TGTGCCATCCAGGGCCAGGGGGCCTACGAGCAGTACTTC. It specifies CAIQGQGAYEQYF.

As for this clonotype: One junction end disagrees with the germline gene, perhaps due to a read error. V and J are TRBV25-1 and TRBJ2-3, with 8 bases matching TRBD1. This CDR3 has 14 amino acids. Germline values: CDR1 MGHDK, CDR2 SYGVNS. The CDR3, as DNA: TGTACCAGCAGTGAATACAGGGGGAGGGATACGCAGTATTTT. Protein sequence: CTSSEYRGRDTQYF.

This sequence joins TRBV11-2 and TRBJ2-7, with D possibly TRBD1 on 5 matching bases. This CDR3 contains 12 residues. The germline CDR1 and CDR2 sequences are SGHAT and FQNNGV. Trimming left V 5 bases short and J 7 bases short, with 12 bases between. The CDR3 DNA sequence: TGTGCCAGCAGCCCAGGGTTCAATGAGCAGTACTTC. Its protein is CASSPGFNEQYF.

This clonotype was observed a handful of times. The genes are TRBV5-1 and TRBJ2-1; possibly TRBD1 for D (5 bases). The germline V gene has CDR1 SGHRS and CDR2 YFSETQ. Between the trimmed V and J ends, which lost 0 bases and 4 bases, there was a span of 11 bases. The CDR3 has 15 residues. This chain's CDR3 is CASSLVGETYNEQFF. DNA of the CDR3: TGCGCCAGCAGCTTGGTAGGGGAAACATACAATGAGCAGTTCTTC.

This clonotype has just a few counts. This chain uses TRBV5-1 with TRBJ2-5, with TRBD2 matching over 8 bases. Germline V CDR1 and CDR2: SGHRS, YFSETQ. V lost 6 bases and J lost 3; bases outside the gene matches: 10. CDR3 length: 15 amino acids. CDR3 coding DNA: TGCGCCAGCACTCCCGGGACTAGTGTTAAAGAGACCCAGTACTTC. Its protein is CASTPGTSVKETQYF.

The chain is built from TRBV7-2 and TRBJ2-7; 8 nucleotides align to TRBD2. CDR3 length: 14 residues. Trimming cost V 5 bases and J 2 bases; bases outside gene matches: 5. The germline gives CDR1 SGHTA, CDR2 FQGNSA. The chain's CDR3 is CASSKGLAPYEQYF. The CDR3 DNA reads as TGTGCCAGCAGCAAAGGACTAGCCCCCTACGAGCAGTACTTC.

The table lists this clonotype with many counts. This sequence joins TRBV12-3 or TRBV12-4 and TRBJ1-2; TRBD1 matches 10 bases. The CDR3 is 14 amino acids. V lost 6 bases to trimming and J lost 2 bases; unmatched junction nucleotides: 3. The CDR3 DNA follows: TGTGCCAGCAGCCCGGGACAGGGGAACTATGGCTACACCTTC. Its translation: CASSPGQGNYGYTF.

The gene calls are TRBV7-2 and TRBJ2-3; D is ambiguous. Per the germline V gene, CDR1 is SGHTA and CDR2 is FQGNSA. Between the trimmed V and J ends, which lost 1 base and 2 bases, there was a span of 7 bases. The CDR3 loop spans 14 amino acids. The CDR3 sequence: CASSLGFTTDTQYF. The CDR3 DNA follows: TGTGCCAGCAGCTTAGGGTTTACCACAGATACGCAGTATTTT.

This sequence joins TRBV20-1 and TRBJ2-6; 8 bases are shared with TRBD1. J gave up 2 bases and V 8 bases, and 2 bases lay outside the gene matches. CDR3 length: 13 amino acids. Looked up from germline, CDR1 is DFQATT and CDR2 is SNEGSKA (reference sequence). CDR3 coding DNA: TGCAGTCCCAGGGGGCCTGGGGCCAACGTCCTGACTTTC. It codes for CSPRGPGANVLTF.